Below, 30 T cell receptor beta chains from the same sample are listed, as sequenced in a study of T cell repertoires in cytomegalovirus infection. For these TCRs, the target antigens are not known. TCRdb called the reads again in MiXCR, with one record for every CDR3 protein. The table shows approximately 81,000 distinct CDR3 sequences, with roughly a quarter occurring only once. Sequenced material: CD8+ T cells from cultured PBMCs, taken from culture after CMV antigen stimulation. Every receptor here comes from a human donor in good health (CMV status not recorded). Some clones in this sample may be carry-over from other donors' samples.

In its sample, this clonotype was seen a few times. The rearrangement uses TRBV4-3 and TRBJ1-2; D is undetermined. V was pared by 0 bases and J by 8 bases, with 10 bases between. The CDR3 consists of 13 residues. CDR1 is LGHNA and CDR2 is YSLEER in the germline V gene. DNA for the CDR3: TGCGCCAGCAGCCAAGAGCGATATGTGGGCTACACCTTC. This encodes CASSQERYVGYTF.

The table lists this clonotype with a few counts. The CDR3 nucleotides read TGTGCCAGCAGCTTCCTAGCGGGGGGCGCAGATACGCAGTATTTT. It specifies CASSFLAGGADTQYF. The V and J genes are TRBV6-2 or TRBV6-3 and TRBJ2-3, with 11 bases identical to TRBD2. The CDR3 spans 15 residues. J gave up 4 bases and V 6 bases, and 6 bases lay outside the gene matches. The germline V gene encodes CDR1 MNHEY and CDR2 SVGEGT.

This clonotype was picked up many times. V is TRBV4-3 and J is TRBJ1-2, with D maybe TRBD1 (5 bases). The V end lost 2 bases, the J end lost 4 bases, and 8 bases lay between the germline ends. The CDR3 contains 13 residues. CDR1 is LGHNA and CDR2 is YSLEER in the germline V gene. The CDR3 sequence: CASSQSGIYGYTF. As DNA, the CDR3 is TGCGCCAGCAGCCAATCAGGGATCTATGGCTACACCTTC.

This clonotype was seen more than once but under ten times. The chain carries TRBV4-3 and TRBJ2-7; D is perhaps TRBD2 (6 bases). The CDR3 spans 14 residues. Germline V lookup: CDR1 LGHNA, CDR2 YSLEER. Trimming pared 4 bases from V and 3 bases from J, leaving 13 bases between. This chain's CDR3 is CASSPRDGIYEQYF. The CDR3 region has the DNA TGCGCCAGCAGCCCGCGGGACGGGATCTACGAGCAGTACTTC.

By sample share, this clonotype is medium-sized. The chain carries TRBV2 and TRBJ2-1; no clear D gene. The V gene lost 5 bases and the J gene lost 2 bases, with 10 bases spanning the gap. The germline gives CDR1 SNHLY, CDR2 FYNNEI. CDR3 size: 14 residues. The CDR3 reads CASSSRDPYNEQFF. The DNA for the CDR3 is TGTGCCAGCAGTAGCCGAGATCCCTACAATGAGCAGTTCTTC.

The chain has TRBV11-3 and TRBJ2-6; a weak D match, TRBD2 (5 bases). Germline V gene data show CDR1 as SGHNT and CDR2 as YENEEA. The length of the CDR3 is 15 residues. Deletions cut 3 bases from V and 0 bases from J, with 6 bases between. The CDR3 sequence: CASSFGSSGANVLTF. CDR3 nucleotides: TGTGCCAGCAGCTTTGGGAGCTCTGGGGCCAACGTCCTGACTTTC.

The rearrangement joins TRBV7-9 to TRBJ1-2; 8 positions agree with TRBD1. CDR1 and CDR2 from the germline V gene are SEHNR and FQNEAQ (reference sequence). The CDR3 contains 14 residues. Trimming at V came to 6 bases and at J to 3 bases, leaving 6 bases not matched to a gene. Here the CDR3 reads CASSRQGIDYGYTF. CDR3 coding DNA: TGTGCCAGCAGTCGACAGGGGATCGACTATGGCTACACCTTC.

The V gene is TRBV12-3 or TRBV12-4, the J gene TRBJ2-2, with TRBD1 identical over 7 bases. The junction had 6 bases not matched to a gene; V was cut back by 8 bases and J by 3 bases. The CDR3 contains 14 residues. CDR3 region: CASSDRAYTGELFF. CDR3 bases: TGTGCCAGCTCTGACAGGGCGTACACCGGGGAGCTGTTTTTT.

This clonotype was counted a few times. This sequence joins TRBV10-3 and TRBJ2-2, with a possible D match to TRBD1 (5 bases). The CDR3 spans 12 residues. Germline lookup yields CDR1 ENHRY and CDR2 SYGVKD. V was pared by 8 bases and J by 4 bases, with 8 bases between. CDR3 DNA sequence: TGTGCCATCGCACAGGCCACCGGGGAGCTGTTTTTT. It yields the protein CAIAQATGELFF.

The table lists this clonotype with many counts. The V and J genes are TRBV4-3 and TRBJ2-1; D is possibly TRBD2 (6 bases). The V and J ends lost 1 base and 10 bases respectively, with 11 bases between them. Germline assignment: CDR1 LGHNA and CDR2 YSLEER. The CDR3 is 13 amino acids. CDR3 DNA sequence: TGCGCCAGCAGCCAAGTCCTTGGAGGGGAGCAGTTCTTC. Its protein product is CASSQVLGGEQFF.

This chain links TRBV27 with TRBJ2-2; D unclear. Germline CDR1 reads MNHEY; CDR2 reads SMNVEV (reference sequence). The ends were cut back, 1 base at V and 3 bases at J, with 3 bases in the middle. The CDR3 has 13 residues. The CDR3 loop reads CASSLYYTGELFF. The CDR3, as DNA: TGTGCCAGCAGTTTATACTACACCGGGGAGCTGTTTTTT.

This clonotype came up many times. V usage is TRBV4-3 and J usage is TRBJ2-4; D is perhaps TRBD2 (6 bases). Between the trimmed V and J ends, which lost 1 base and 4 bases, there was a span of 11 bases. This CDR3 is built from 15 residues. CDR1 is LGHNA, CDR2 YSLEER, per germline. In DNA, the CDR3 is TGCGCCAGCAGCCAAGGAGTAGCGGCTAAAAACATTCAGTACTTC. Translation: CASSQGVAAKNIQYF.

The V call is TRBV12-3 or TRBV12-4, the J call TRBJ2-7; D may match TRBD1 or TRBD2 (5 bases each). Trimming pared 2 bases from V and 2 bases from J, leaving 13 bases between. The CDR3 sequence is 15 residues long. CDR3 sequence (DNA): TGTGCCAGCAGTTTAAGGCCGAGGGGCACCTACGAGCAGTACTTC. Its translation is CASSLRPRGTYEQYF.

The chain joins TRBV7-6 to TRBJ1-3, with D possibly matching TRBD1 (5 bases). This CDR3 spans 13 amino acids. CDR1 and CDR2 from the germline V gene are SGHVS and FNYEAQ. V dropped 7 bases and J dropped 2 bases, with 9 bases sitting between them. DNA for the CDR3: TGTGCCAGCACGAGGGGCACTGGAAACACCATATATTTT. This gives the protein CASTRGTGNTIYF.

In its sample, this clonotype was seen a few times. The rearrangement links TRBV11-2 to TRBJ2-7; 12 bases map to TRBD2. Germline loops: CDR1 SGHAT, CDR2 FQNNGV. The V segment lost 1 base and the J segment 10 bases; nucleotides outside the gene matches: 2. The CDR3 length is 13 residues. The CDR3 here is CASSLGTSGNQYF. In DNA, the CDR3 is TGTGCCAGCAGCTTAGGGACTAGCGGGAATCAGTACTTC.

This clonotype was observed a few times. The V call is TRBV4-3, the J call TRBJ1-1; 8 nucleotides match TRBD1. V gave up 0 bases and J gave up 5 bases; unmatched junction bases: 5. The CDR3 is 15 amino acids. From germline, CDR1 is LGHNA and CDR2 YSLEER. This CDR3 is CASSQDGQGGTEAFF. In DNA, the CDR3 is TGCGCCAGCAGCCAAGATGGACAGGGAGGTACTGAAGCTTTCTTT.

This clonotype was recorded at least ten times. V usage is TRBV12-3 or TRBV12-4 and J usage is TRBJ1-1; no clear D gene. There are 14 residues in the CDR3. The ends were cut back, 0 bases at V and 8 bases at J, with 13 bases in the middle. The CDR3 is CASSLARKDLEAFF. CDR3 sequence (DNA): TGTGCCAGCAGTTTAGCGCGAAAGGACCTAGAAGCTTTCTTT.

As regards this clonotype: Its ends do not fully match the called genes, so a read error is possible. CDR3 residues: CASRDSLNTEAYF. Written as DNA, the CDR3 is TGTGCCAGCAGGGACAGCTTGAACACTGAAGCTTACTTT. This rearrangement joins TRBV12-3 or TRBV12-4 to TRBJ1-1; a weak D match, TRBD1 (6 bases). CDR3 size: 13 residues.

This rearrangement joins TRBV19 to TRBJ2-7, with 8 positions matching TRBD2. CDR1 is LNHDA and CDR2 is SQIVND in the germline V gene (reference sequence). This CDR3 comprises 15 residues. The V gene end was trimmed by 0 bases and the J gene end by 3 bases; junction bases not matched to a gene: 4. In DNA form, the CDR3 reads TGTGCCAGTAGTATAGAAAGCGGGGGCCGCTACGAGCAGTACTTC. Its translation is CASSIESGGRYEQYF.

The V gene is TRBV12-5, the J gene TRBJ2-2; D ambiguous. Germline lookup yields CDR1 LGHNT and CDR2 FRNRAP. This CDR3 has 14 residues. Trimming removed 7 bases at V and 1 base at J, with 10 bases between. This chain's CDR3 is CASDDPMNTGELFF. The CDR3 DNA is TGTGCTAGTGATGACCCCATGAACACCGGGGAGCTGTTTTTT.

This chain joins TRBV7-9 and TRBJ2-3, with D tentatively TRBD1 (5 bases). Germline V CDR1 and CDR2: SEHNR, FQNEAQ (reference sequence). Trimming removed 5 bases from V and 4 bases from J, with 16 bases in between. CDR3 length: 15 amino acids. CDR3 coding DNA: TGTGCCAGCAGCCCCCCAGGCAGGGTCCCAGATACGCAGTATTTT. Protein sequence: CASSPPGRVPDTQYF.

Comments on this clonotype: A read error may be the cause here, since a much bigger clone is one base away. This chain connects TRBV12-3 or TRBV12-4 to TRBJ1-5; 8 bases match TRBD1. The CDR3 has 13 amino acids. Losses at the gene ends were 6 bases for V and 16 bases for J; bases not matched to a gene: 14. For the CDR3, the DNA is TGTGCCAGCAGCGCGGCAAAGGACAGGGTGCGACATTTT. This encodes CASSAAKDRVRHF.

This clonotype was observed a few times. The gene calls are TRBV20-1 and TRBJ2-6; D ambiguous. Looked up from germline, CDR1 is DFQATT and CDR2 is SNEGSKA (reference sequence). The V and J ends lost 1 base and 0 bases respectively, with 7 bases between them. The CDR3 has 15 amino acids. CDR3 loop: CSARVPNSGANVLTF. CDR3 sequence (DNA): TGCAGTGCTAGAGTCCCCAACTCTGGGGCCAACGTCCTGACTTTC.

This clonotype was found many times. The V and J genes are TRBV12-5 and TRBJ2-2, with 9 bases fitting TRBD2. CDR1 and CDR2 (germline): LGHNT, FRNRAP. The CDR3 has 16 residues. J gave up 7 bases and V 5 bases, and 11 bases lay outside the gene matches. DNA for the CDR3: TGTGCTAGTGGTCCCCTTGCGGGGGGGCAAGACGGGGAGCTGTTTTTT. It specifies CASGPLAGGQDGELFF. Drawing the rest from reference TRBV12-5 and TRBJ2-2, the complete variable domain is DARVTQTPRHKVTEMGQEVTMRCQPILGHNTVFWYRQTMMQGLELLAYFRNRAPLDDSGMPKDRFSAEMPDATLATLKIQPSEPRDSAVYFCASGPLAGGQDGELFFGEGSRLTVL.

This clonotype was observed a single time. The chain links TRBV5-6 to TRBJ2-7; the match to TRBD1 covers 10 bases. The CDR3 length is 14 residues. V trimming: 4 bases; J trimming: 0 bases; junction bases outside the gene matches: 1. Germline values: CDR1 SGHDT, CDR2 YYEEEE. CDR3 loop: CASSGQGVSYEQYF. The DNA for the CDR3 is TGTGCCAGCAGCGGACAGGGGGTCTCCTACGAGCAGTACTTC.

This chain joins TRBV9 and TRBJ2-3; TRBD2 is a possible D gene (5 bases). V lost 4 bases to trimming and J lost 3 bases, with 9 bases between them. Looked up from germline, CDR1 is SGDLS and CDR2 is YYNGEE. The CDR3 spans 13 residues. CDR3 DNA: TGTGCCAGCAGCAAGTCGGGGACAGATACGCAGTATTTT. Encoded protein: CASSKSGTDTQYF.

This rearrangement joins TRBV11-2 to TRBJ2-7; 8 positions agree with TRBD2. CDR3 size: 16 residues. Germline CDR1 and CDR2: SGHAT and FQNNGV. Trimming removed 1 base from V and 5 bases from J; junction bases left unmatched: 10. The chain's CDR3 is CASSLVPQRGQDEQYF. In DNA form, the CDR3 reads TGTGCCAGCAGCTTAGTGCCCCAGCGGGGGCAAGACGAGCAGTACTTC.

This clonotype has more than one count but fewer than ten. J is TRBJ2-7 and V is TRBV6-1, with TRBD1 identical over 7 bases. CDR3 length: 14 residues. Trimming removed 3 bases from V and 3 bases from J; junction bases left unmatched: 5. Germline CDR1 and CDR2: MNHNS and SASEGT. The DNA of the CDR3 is TGTGCCAGCAGTGATAGGGACAGAAGCTACGAGCAGTACTTC. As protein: CASSDRDRSYEQYF.

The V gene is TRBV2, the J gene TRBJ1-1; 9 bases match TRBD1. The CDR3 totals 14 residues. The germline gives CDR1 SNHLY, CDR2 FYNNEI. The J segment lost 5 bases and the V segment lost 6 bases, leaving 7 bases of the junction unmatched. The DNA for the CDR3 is TGTGCCAGCAGAGACGGGACAGGGTGGACTGAAGCTTTCTTT. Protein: CASRDGTGWTEAFF. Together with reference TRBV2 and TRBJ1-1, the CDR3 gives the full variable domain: EPEVTQTPSHQVTQMGQEVILRCVPISNHLYFYWYRQILGQKVEFLVSFYNNEISEKSEIFDDQFSVERPDGSNFTLKIRSTKLEDSAMYFCASRDGTGWTEAFFGQGTRLTVV.

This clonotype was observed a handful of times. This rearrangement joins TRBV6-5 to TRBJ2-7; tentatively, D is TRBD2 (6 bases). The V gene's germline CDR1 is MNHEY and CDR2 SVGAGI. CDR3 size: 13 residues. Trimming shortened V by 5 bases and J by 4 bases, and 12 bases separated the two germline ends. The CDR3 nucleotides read TGTGCCAGCAGTCCCGACGGAGGGTACGAGCAGTACTTC. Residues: CASSPDGGYEQYF.